One and the same sample provided the 30 T cell receptor beta chains below, sequenced in a study of shared clonotypes between healthy human individuals. Produced via immunoSEQ multiplex PCR; TCRdb's table is partial and in-frame only. The sample carries nearly 600,000 clones, about 95% recorded once. Only CD45RO-negative cells positively selected for CCR7 counted as naive CD8 cells, so terminally differentiated effector memory CD45RA+ cells were excluded. What was sequenced was naive CD8+ T cells sorted from blood. These receptors all stem from a woman in her thirties in good health.

This chain uses TRBV27 with TRBJ1-1; the match to TRBD1 covers 10 bases. CDR1 is MNHEY, CDR2 SMNVEV, per germline (reference sequence). This CDR3 contains 15 residues. V shed 6 bases, J shed 3 bases, and the junction held 7 bases outside the gene matches. The CDR3 sequence: CASSRQGALDTEAFF. CDR3 nucleotide sequence: TGTGCCAGCAGCCGACAGGGGGCTTTGGACACTGAAGCTTTCTTT.

The chain is built from TRBV19 and TRBJ2-7; 7 nucleotides agree with TRBD2. With V trimmed by 4 bases and J by 2 bases, 2 bases remained unmatched. The CDR3 has 13 amino acids. Germline assignment: CDR1 LNHDA and CDR2 SQIVND (reference sequence). The CDR3 loop reads CASSSGSTYEQYF. CDR3 sequence (DNA): TGTGCCAGTAGTAGCGGGAGTACCTACGAGCAGTACTTC.

The chain couples TRBV19 to TRBJ2-7, with D maybe TRBD1 (6 bases). The CDR3 is made up of 13 amino acids. Germline values: CDR1 LNHDA, CDR2 SQIVND (reference sequence). Trimming took 10 bases from V and 5 from J, leaving 18 bases between them. CDR3: CATRLRGSDEQYF. The CDR3 nucleotides are TGTGCCACTAGATTGAGGGGGTCGGACGAGCAGTACTTC. The full variable domain, rest sourced from reference TRBV19 and TRBJ2-7, is DGGITQSPKYLFRKEGQNVTLSCEQNLNHDAMYWYRQDPGQGLRLIYYSQIVNDFQKGDIAEGYSVSREKKESFPLTVTSAQKNPTAFYLCATRLRGSDEQYFGPGTRLTVT.

This sequence joins TRBV27 and TRBJ2-5; D is uncertain. V lost 8 bases, J lost 3 bases, and 19 bases lay in between. The CDR3 is 15 amino acids. CDR1 MNHEY and CDR2 SMNVEV come from the germline V gene (reference sequence). The CDR3 loop reads CASRSQSEAEETQYF. The CDR3 nucleotides read TGTGCCAGCCGCTCCCAGAGTGAGGCGGAAGAGACCCAGTACTTC.

The chain couples TRBV15 to TRBJ2-1, with D unresolved. Trimming cost V 0 bases and J 9 bases, with 12 bases left between them. The CDR3 length is 14 residues. Germline V gives CDR1 LNHNV, CDR2 YYDKDF (reference sequence). The CDR3 DNA follows: TGTGCCACCAGCAGAGATTCATCCGGGCCTGAGCAGTTCTTC. This encodes CATSRDSSGPEQFF. The variable domain in full, completed from reference TRBV15 and TRBJ2-1, reads DAMVIQNPRYQVTQFGKPVTLSCSQTLNHNVMYWYQQKSSQAPKLLFHYYDKDFNNEADTPDNFQSRRPNTSFCFLDIRSPGLGDTAMYLCATSRDSSGPEQFFGPGTRLTVL.

This chain uses TRBV9 with TRBJ2-7; D perhaps matches TRBD2 (5 bases). Germline V CDR1 and CDR2: SGDLS, YYNGEE. This CDR3 has 14 amino acids. V was cut by 0 bases and J by 5 bases, with 12 bases left in between. The CDR3 DNA reads TGTGCCAGCAGCGTAGGGTGGGAGCCAAACGAGCAGTACTTC. Amino acids: CASSVGWEPNEQYF.

The genes are TRBV7-3 and TRBJ2-7; D is unresolved. The CDR3 sequence is 14 residues long. Germline assignment: CDR1 SGHTA and CDR2 FQGTGA. The V and J ends lost 5 bases and 5 bases respectively, with 16 bases between them. CDR3 protein: CASSLNTGTHEQYF. CDR3 DNA: TGTGCCAGCAGCCTAAATACGGGCACCCACGAGCAGTACTTC.

This clone was detected once. The rearrangement joins TRBV6-1 to TRBJ1-2, with 9 bases identical to TRBD1. CDR3 length: 18 residues. V lost 3 bases and J lost 4; bases outside the gene matches: 15. The V gene's germline CDR1 is MNHNS and CDR2 SASEGT. CDR3 sequence: CASSEIQGAISPAYGYTF. The CDR3 bases are TGTGCCAGCAGTGAGATACAGGGGGCGATCTCACCCGCCTATGGCTACACCTTC.

For this clone: This specimen includes other DNA sequences encoding the same CDR3. The V call is TRBV19, the J call TRBJ2-5; 7 bases map to TRBD2. V was clipped by 5 bases and J by 2 bases; unmatched bases: 2. Per germline, CDR1 LNHDA and CDR2 SQIVND (reference sequence). CDR3 length: 13 residues. The CDR3 region is CASSRAGQETQYF. As DNA, the CDR3 is TGTGCCAGTAGTCGAGCGGGACAAGAGACCCAGTACTTC.

V is TRBV11-2 and J is TRBJ2-5; 11 nucleotides align to TRBD1. CDR3 length: 16 residues. With 6 bases clipped from V and 5 bases from J, the junction kept 11 bases outside the gene matches. CDR1 is SGHAT, CDR2 FQNNGV, per germline. The DNA of the CDR3 is TGTGCCAGCAGATCCAGGGGGACAGGGGGGTCGGAGACCCAGTACTTC. Translating gives CASRSRGTGGSETQYF.

This chain joins TRBV4-1 and TRBJ2-3, with D perhaps TRBD1 (5 bases). Germline assignment: CDR1 MGHRA and CDR2 YSYEKL. The ends were cut back, 1 base at V and 1 base at J, with 12 bases in the middle. There are 16 residues in the CDR3. DNA of the CDR3: TGCGCCAGCAGCCAAGTGACCGCCAGGGGCACAGATACGCAGTATTTT. Amino acids: CASSQVTARGTDTQYF.

This chain connects TRBV2 to TRBJ2-2; D may be TRBD2 (6 bases). V lost 6 bases, J lost 4 bases, and 12 bases lay in between. The CDR3 extends over 14 amino acids. The germline V gene has CDR1 SNHLY and CDR2 FYNNEI. DNA of the CDR3: TGTGCCAGCAGGGGAGGAAGGGGCACCGGGGAGCTGTTTTTT. This translates into CASRGGRGTGELFF.

The chain employs TRBV11-2 and TRBJ2-7, with TRBD2 identical over 7 bases. Germline CDR1 and CDR2: SGHAT and FQNNGV. The CDR3 sequence is 14 residues long. V lost 5 bases and J lost 4; bases outside the gene matches: 8. The CDR3 DNA reads TGTGCCAGCAGCGCCGGACTAGGAGTATACGAGCAGTACTTC. Translation: CASSAGLGVYEQYF.

This chain uses TRBV7-8 with TRBJ2-3; 11 bases agree with TRBD2. Trimming cost V 5 bases and J 9 bases; bases outside gene matches: 13. The CDR3 has 16 amino acids. CDR1 is SGHVS and CDR2 is FQNEAQ in the germline V gene. DNA for the CDR3: TGTGCCAGCAGCCCCCGGGTAGCGGGAGGGAGGGAGACGCAGTATTTT. This sequence encodes CASSPRVAGGRETQYF. The whole variable domain, remainder taken from reference TRBV7-8 and TRBJ2-3, is GAGVSQSPRYKVAKRGQDVALRCDPISGHVSLFWYQQALGQGPEFLTYFQNEAQLDKSGLPSDRFFAERPEGSVSTLKIQRTQQEDSAVYLCASSPRVAGGRETQYFGPGTRLTVL.

This chain joins TRBV27 and TRBJ2-7; 13 bases fit TRBD2. The trim removed 6 bases at V and 6 bases at J, leaving 8 bases unmatched. Germline V gene data show CDR1 as MNHEY and CDR2 as SMNVEV (reference sequence). The CDR3 totals 15 residues. In DNA form, the CDR3 reads TGTGCCAGCAGCCAGGGGACTAGCGGGACCTCCGAGCAGTACTTC. It translates to CASSQGTSGTSEQYF.

This chain links TRBV27 with TRBJ1-1, with TRBD1 as a possible D gene (5 bases). V shed 0 bases and J shed 4 bases, with 12 bases lying between them. This CDR3 region has 15 residues. Germline CDR1 reads MNHEY; CDR2 reads SMNVEV (reference sequence). CDR3 sequence: CASSLSRGAPTEAFF. The CDR3 DNA is TGTGCCAGCAGTTTATCGCGGGGCGCACCCACTGAAGCTTTCTTT.

The chain combines TRBV5-1 with TRBJ2-7; 8 bases match TRBD1. V lost 1 base to trimming and J lost 4 bases; unmatched junction nucleotides: 1. From germline, CDR1 is SGHRS and CDR2 YFSETQ. The CDR3 consists of 13 residues. CDR3 loop: CASSLRQGYEQYF. The CDR3 DNA is TGCGCCAGCAGCTTGAGACAGGGGTACGAGCAGTACTTC.

The V call is TRBV14, the J call TRBJ1-2, with D possibly being TRBD1 (5 bases). CDR3 size: 13 residues. Deletions cut 4 bases from V and 8 bases from J, with 14 bases between. From germline, CDR1 is SGHDN and CDR2 FVKESK. CDR3 bases: TGTGCCAGCAGCCCGTCTCAGGGAGGGGGCTACACCTTC. It specifies CASSPSQGGGYTF.

The chain combines TRBV4-1 with TRBJ2-4; 10 bases map to TRBD2. The CDR3 covers 16 residues. Germline CDR1 reads MGHRA; CDR2 reads YSYEKL. Germline trimming cut 4 bases from V and 1 base from J; bases unmatched to any gene: 4. The CDR3 loop reads CASSPLAGVAKNIQYF. The CDR3 DNA sequence: TGCGCCAGCAGCCCCCTAGCGGGAGTTGCCAAAAACATTCAGTACTTC.

The V gene is TRBV27, the J gene TRBJ2-5; 7 bases are shared with TRBD2. In germline, CDR1 is MNHEY, CDR2 SMNVEV (reference sequence). This CDR3 contains 15 residues. Germline trimming cut 3 bases from V and 5 bases from J; bases unmatched to any gene: 9. The CDR3 coding sequence is TGTGCCAGCAGTTTGCAGGGAGGGAGGAAGGAGACCCAGTACTTC. Protein product: CASSLQGGRKETQYF.

This clone was recorded once. The chain links TRBV19 to TRBJ2-1; 8 bases map to TRBD2. CDR1 is LNHDA and CDR2 is SQIVND in the germline V gene (reference sequence). The V segment lost 2 bases and the J segment 7 bases; nucleotides outside the gene matches: 1. This CDR3 comprises 13 residues. CDR3 sequence (DNA): TGTGCCAGTAGTATAATAGCGGGAAATGAGCAGTTCTTC. This sequence encodes CASSIIAGNEQFF.

CDR3 bases: TGTGCCAGCAGAAAGGGGGCGGACACCGGGGAGCTGTTTTTT. It codes for CASRKGADTGELFF. The chain links TRBV28 to TRBJ2-2, with 7 nucleotides matching TRBD1. Trimming cost V 6 bases and J 3 bases; bases outside gene matches: 4. Germline-derived CDR1 and CDR2 are MDHEN and SYDVKM. This CDR3 comprises 14 residues.

The DNA of the CDR3 is TGTGCCAGCAGTTTCAATTTCCAGGACGGTACGCAGTATTTT. Its protein product is CASSFNFQDGTQYF. The V call is TRBV28, the J call TRBJ2-3; D not certain. With 3 bases removed from V and 8 bases from J, the gap between germline ends came to 15 bases. The CDR3 runs to 14 residues. CDR1 is MDHEN and CDR2 is SYDVKM in the germline V gene.

This clone was detected only once. The CDR3, as DNA: TGTGCCAGCAGCTCTGGAATAGCGGAGGAGCAGTTCTTC. This gives the protein CASSSGIAEEQFF. The rearrangement links TRBV7-9 to TRBJ2-1; D is possibly TRBD2 (6 bases). Germline V CDR1 and CDR2: SEHNR, FQNEAQ (reference sequence). V gave up 4 bases and J gave up 10 bases, with 14 bases separating them. CDR3 length: 13 residues.

This sequence joins TRBV29-1 and TRBJ2-7; 11 bases match TRBD2. The CDR3 contains 14 residues. J lost 5 bases, V lost 4 bases, and 7 bases had no gene match. The germline V gene encodes CDR1 SQVTM and CDR2 ANQGSEA. The CDR3 here is CSVVMASGRNEQYF. The CDR3 bases are TGCAGCGTTGTGATGGCTAGCGGGAGGAACGAGCAGTACTTC.

The chain couples TRBV28 to TRBJ2-1; 13 bases fit TRBD2. The germline gives CDR1 MDHEN, CDR2 SYDVKM. The CDR3 contains 15 residues. V lost 5 bases to trimming and J lost 4 bases; unmatched junction nucleotides: 2. CDR3 nucleotides: TGTGCCAGCAGTCGGACTAGCGGGAGTTACAATGAGCAGTTCTTC. Residues: CASSRTSGSYNEQFF.

The gene calls are TRBV5-1 and TRBJ2-7; possible D gene TRBD2, 6 bases. CDR3 length: 15 amino acids. Germline V gene data show CDR1 as SGHRS and CDR2 as YFSETQ. Between the trimmed V and J ends, which lost 1 base and 0 bases, there was a span of 11 bases. The DNA of the CDR3 is TGCGCCAGCAGCTTGTTATACGGGAGCTCCTACGAGCAGTACTTC. Its protein is CASSLLYGSSYEQYF.

V is TRBV27 and J is TRBJ2-1, with 10 nucleotides matching TRBD2. Trimming at V came to 3 bases and at J to 10 bases, leaving 9 bases not matched to a gene. The V gene's germline CDR1 is MNHEY and CDR2 SMNVEV (reference sequence). This CDR3 spans 15 amino acids. Written as DNA, the CDR3 is TGTGCCAGCAGTTTCCTAGCGGGAGCGCCGGGGGAGCAGTTCTTC. Its protein is CASSFLAGAPGEQFF.

This rearrangement joins TRBV19 to TRBJ2-2; D is unresolved. The germline CDR1 and CDR2 sequences are LNHDA and SQIVND (reference sequence). This CDR3 is 14 amino acids long. Trimming removed 4 bases at V and 1 base at J, with 7 bases between. This CDR3 reads CASSTRENTGELFF. The CDR3 region has the DNA TGTGCCAGTAGTACTAGGGAGAACACCGGGGAGCTGTTTTTT.

This clone was counted between two and nine times. The chain has TRBV7-9 and TRBJ2-7; D gene ambiguous. This CDR3 region has 13 residues. Trimming took 5 bases from V and 6 from J, leaving 14 bases between them. CDR1 and CDR2 (germline): SEHNR, FQNEAQ (reference sequence). The CDR3 sequence: CASSRRSPGEQYF. CDR3 sequence (DNA): TGTGCCAGCAGCAGACGGTCGCCTGGCGAGCAGTACTTC.